This TCR beta chain was retrieved from a study of shared clonotypes between healthy human individuals. Study-level background: There were three CD4 naive, three CD4 memory, two CD8 naive and one CD8 memory plates per donor. Study observations and caveats: All-four-donor shared clonotypes had higher generation probabilities than non-shared clonotypes did.

As to this clone: Its specificity is not known.

Assay used: immunoSEQ multiplex PCR; TCRdb lists only in-frame clones, some missing. The data show 2.5 million or so clones, about 92% seen once. CDR3 length equals 16 residues. Trimming cost V 4 bases and J 0 bases, with 11 bases left between them. In germline, CDR1 is SGHRS, CDR2 YFSETQ. The clonotype originates from a man aged 18 to 29 in good health. The specimen was naive CD4+ T cells sorted from blood. Subset specified: CD45RA+ positively selected. This chain joins TRBV5-1 and TRBJ2-6, with a possible D match to TRBD1 (6 bases). The CDR3 region is CASSPTGHSGANVLTF. DNA of the CDR3: TGCGCCAGCAGCCCCACAGGGCACTCTGGGGCCAACGTCCTGACTTTC.